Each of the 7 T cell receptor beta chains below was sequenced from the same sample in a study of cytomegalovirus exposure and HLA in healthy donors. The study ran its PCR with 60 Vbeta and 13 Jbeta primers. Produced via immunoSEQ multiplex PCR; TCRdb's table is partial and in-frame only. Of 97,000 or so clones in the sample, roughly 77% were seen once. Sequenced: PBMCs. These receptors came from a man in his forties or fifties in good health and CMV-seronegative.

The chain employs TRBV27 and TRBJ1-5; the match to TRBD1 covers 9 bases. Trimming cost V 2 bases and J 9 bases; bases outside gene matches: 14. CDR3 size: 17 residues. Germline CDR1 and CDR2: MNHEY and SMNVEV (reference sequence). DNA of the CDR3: TGTGCCAGCAGTTTAAAAGGGGGGGGGACAGGGTTGCGGCCCCAGCATTTT. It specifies CASSLKGGGTGLRPQHF.

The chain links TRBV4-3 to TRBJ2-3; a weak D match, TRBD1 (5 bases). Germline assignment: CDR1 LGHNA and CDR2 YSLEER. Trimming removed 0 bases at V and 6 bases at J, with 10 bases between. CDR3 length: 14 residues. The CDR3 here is CASSQDSGRDTQYF. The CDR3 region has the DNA TGCGCCAGCAGCCAAGACTCAGGGCGGGATACGCAGTATTTT.

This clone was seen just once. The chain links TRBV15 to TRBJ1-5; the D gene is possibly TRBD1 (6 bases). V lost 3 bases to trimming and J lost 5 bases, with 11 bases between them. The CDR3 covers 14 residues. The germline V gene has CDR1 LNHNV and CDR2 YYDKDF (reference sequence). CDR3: CATSRLNRDQPQHF. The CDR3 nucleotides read TGTGCCACCAGCAGGCTCAACAGGGATCAGCCCCAGCATTTT.

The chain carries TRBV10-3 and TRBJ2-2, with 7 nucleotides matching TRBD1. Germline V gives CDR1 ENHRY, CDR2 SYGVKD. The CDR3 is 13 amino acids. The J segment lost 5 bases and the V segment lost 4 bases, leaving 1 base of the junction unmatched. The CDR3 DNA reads TGTGCCATCAGTGGACAGGGTACCGGGGAGCTGTTTTTT. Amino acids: CAISGQGTGELFF.

Written as DNA, the CDR3 is TGTGCCACCTTGTCGCGGGGGCTGAACACCGGGGAGCTGTTTTTT. It codes for CATLSRGLNTGELFF. This chain connects TRBV19 to TRBJ2-2; D possibly corresponds to TRBD2 (7 bases). Germline values: CDR1 LNHDA, CDR2 SQIVND (reference sequence). CDR3 size: 15 residues. Trimming cost V 10 bases and J 1 base, with 16 bases left between them.

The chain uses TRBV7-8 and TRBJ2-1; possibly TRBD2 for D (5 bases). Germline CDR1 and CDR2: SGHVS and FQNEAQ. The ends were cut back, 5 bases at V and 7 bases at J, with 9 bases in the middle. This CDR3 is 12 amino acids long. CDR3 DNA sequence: TGTGCCAGCAGCGTGGACTTGAATGAGCAGTTCTTC. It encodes CASSVDLNEQFF.

The CDR3 nucleotides are TGTGCCAGCAGTTTCTTTCAGGGGATCGGCTACACCTTC. Amino acid sequence: CASSFFQGIGYTF. V and J are TRBV28 and TRBJ1-2; possible D gene TRBD1, 6 bases. In germline, CDR1 is MDHEN, CDR2 SYDVKM. CDR3 length: 13 amino acids. V lost 3 bases to trimming and J lost 8 bases, with 13 bases between them.